The 19 T cell receptor beta chains below all came from one sample that was sequenced in a study of T cell responses to AZD1222 COVID-19 vaccine. The protocol was immunoSEQ multiplex PCR, while the TCRdb copy is restricted to in-frame clones and leaves out a portion. The sample contains 100,000 to 150,000 clones, around 91% of which appear only once. Material: peripheral blood, obtained on day 0 of MenACWY control vaccination. The receptors derive from an adult in good health.

Worth noting for this clone: Other nucleotide sequences in the sample specify the same CDR3. This chain links TRBV15 with TRBJ1-4, with D maybe TRBD1 (6 bases). In germline, CDR1 is LNHNV, CDR2 YYDKDF (reference sequence). The CDR3 contains 14 residues. The V gene lost 0 bases and the J gene lost 5 bases, with 7 bases spanning the gap. CDR3 coding DNA: TGTGCCACCAGCAGAGACAGGGGAAATGAAAAACTGTTTTTT. This translates into CATSRDRGNEKLFF.

The V gene is TRBV28, the J gene TRBJ2-1; 11 positions agree with TRBD2. There are 15 residues in the CDR3. The V and J ends lost 7 bases and 3 bases, in that order; junction bases with no gene match: 5. Germline assignment: CDR1 MDHEN and CDR2 SYDVKM. This CDR3 reads CASTVTSGVYNEQFF. The CDR3 DNA reads as TGTGCCAGCACCGTGACTAGCGGGGTCTACAATGAGCAGTTCTTC.

This chain uses TRBV12-1 with TRBJ2-1. TRBV12-1 is termed a pseudogene. CDR3 length: 18 residues. CDR3 sequence: CASSFARQRQHKNNEQFF. CDR3 DNA sequence: TGTGCCAGCAGCTTTGCGCGTCAACGGCAACACAAAAACAATGAGCAGTTCTTC.

The chain combines TRBV29-1 with TRBJ2-7; weak D call: TRBD2 (6 bases). CDR3 length: 13 residues. CDR1 SQVTM and CDR2 ANQGSEA come from the germline V gene. Trimming took off 6 bases at V and 4 bases at J, with 16 bases between the two ends. The CDR3 DNA follows: TGCAGCGTCAAGGACTATCGCGGGTACGAGCAGTACTTC. Translated, it gives CSVKDYRGYEQYF.

V and J are TRBV5-1 and TRBJ2-5, with a possible D match to TRBD1 (5 bases). V was clipped by 3 bases and J by 7 bases, with 13 bases between them. In germline, CDR1 is SGHRS, CDR2 YFSETQ. The length of the CDR3 is 13 residues. CDR3 region: CASSSTGDGTQYF. CDR3 nucleotides: TGCGCCAGCAGCTCTACAGGAGACGGGACCCAGTACTTC.

V and J are TRBV7-9 and TRBJ2-3; 8 bases align to TRBD1. Germline CDR1 SEHNR, CDR2 FQNEAQ (reference sequence). Germline trimming cut 5 bases from V and 4 bases from J; bases unmatched to any gene: 14. The CDR3 extends over 17 amino acids. CDR3 sequence: CASSDRRDRKWADTQYF. The DNA of the CDR3 is TGTGCCAGCAGCGACCGCCGGGACAGGAAGTGGGCAGATACGCAGTATTTT. Full variable domain (outside the CDR3, taken from reference TRBV7-9 and TRBJ2-3): DTGVSQNPRHKITKRGQNVTFRCDPISEHNRLYWYRQTLGQGPEFLTYFQNEAQLEKSRLLSDRFSAERPKGSFSTLEIQRTEQGDSAMYLCASSDRRDRKWADTQYFGPGTRLTVL.

This clone was picked up one time. The chain joins TRBV5-8 to TRBJ2-7; 9 bases align to TRBD1. Germline V gene sequence: CDR1 SGHTS, CDR2 YDEGEE. With V trimmed by 3 bases and J by 2 bases, 12 bases remained unmatched. The length of the CDR3 is 17 residues. CDR3 DNA sequence: TGTGCCAGCAGCTCCCGGACAGGGGCCGCTAGCCCCTACGAGCAGTACGTC. This codes for CASSSRTGAASPYEQYV.

This rearrangement joins TRBV19 to TRBJ2-2; TRBD1 matches at 8 bases. CDR1 is LNHDA and CDR2 is SQIVND in the germline V gene (reference sequence). J was trimmed by 7 bases and V by 4 bases; bases with no gene match: 5. CDR3 length: 14 amino acids. The CDR3 reads CASSTDRGIGELFF. Written as DNA, the CDR3 is TGTGCCAGTAGTACCGACAGGGGAATCGGGGAGCTGTTTTTT. The variable domain in full, with the rest retrieved from reference TRBV19 and TRBJ2-2, is DGGITQSPKYLFRKEGQNVTLSCEQNLNHDAMYWYRQDPGQGLRLIYYSQIVNDFQKGDIAEGYSVSREKKESFPLTVTSAQKNPTAFYLCASSTDRGIGELFFGEGSRLTVL.

This rearrangement joins TRBV12-3 or TRBV12-4 to TRBJ2-1, with 7 bases aligning to TRBD1. The CDR3 runs 13 residues. The J segment lost 4 bases and the V segment lost 8 bases, leaving 5 bases of the junction unmatched. CDR3 amino acids: CASPRDRYNEQFF. Here the CDR3 DNA reads TGTGCCAGCCCTCGGGACAGATACAATGAGCAGTTCTTC.

J is TRBJ2-2 and V is TRBV28; D is undetermined. CDR3 length: 15 amino acids. Germline CDR1 MDHEN, CDR2 SYDVKM. V lost 1 base and J 3 bases, leaving 9 bases between the germline ends. CDR3 residues: CASSLSVTYTGELFF. Here the CDR3 DNA reads TGTGCCAGCAGTTTATCGGTGACCTACACCGGGGAGCTGTTTTTT.

This chain joins TRBV6-5 and TRBJ2-7, with D hard to call. V lost 6 bases, J lost 0 bases, and 6 bases lay in between. The germline V gene has CDR1 MNHEY and CDR2 SVGAGI. The CDR3 sequence is 12 residues long. CDR3 in amino acids: CASRVSSYEQYF. The CDR3 region has the DNA TGTGCCAGCAGAGTGAGCTCCTACGAGCAGTACTTC.

The CDR3 spells CASSQRVGGQGAYEQYF. The CDR3 coding sequence is TGCGCCAGCAGCCAACGGGTAGGGGGACAGGGGGCCTACGAGCAGTACTTC. V gene TRBV4-1 combines with J gene TRBJ2-7, with 11 positions matching TRBD1. Germline CDR1 is MGHRA and CDR2 is YSYEKL. Trimming at V came to 2 bases and at J to 2 bases, leaving 8 bases not matched to a gene. The CDR3 runs 17 residues.

The chain employs TRBV7-9 and TRBJ1-1; the match to TRBD1 covers 7 bases. Germline assignment: CDR1 SEHNR and CDR2 FQNEAQ (reference sequence). V gave up 1 base and J gave up 1 base; unmatched junction bases: 0. The CDR3 length is 14 residues. CDR3 DNA: TGTGCCAGCAGCTTAGGGACAGGGAACACTGAAGCTTTCTTT. This translates into CASSLGTGNTEAFF.

J is TRBJ2-7 and V is TRBV5-5, with 14 bases matching TRBD2. This CDR3 comprises 18 residues. CDR1 and CDR2 from the germline V gene are SGHKS and YYEKEE (reference sequence). V shed 0 bases, J shed 1 base, and the junction held 6 bases outside the gene matches. CDR3 nucleotides: TGTGCCAGCAGCTTGGAGGGGACTAGCGGGAGTATTTCCTACGAGCAGTACTTC. Residues: CASSLEGTSGSISYEQYF.

The rearrangement joins TRBV6-6 to TRBJ2-7, with TRBD1 matching over 9 bases. Trimming at V came to 6 bases and at J to 1 base, leaving 4 bases not matched to a gene. Germline V lookup: CDR1 MNHNY, CDR2 SVGAGI (reference sequence). The CDR3 sequence is 14 residues long. CDR3 DNA sequence: TGTGCCAGCAGCAGCGGGACAGGGTCCTACGAGCAGTACGTC. It is translated as CASSSGTGSYEQYV.

The chain employs TRBV6-1 and TRBJ2-7; possible D gene TRBD2, 6 bases. Germline V gene data show CDR1 as MNHNS and CDR2 as SASEGT. The CDR3 has 11 amino acids. V was trimmed by 3 bases and J by 9 bases, leaving 9 bases between them. In DNA, the CDR3 is TGTGCCAGCAGTGATGGGAGGACGCAGTACGTC. This encodes CASSDGRTQYV.

V usage is TRBV28 and J usage is TRBJ2-1, with D maybe TRBD2 (6 bases). The V end lost 4 bases, the J end lost 8 bases, and 12 bases lay between the germline ends. Germline V gene sequence: CDR1 MDHEN, CDR2 SYDVKM. The CDR3 spans 13 residues. In DNA, the CDR3 is TGTGCCAGCAGTTCAGACGGGGACTATGAGCAGTTCTTC. It translates to CASSSDGDYEQFF.

The chain is built from TRBV10-2 and TRBJ1-2, with 7 nucleotides matching TRBD1. The length of the CDR3 is 15 residues. Per the germline V gene, CDR1 is WSHSY and CDR2 is SAAADI. Trimming cost V 4 bases and J 2 bases; bases outside gene matches: 7. CDR3 bases: TGCGCCAGCAGTGCCGACAGGGAGGCAAACTATGGCTACACCTTC. This sequence encodes CASSADREANYGYTF.

The chain links TRBV7-9 to TRBJ2-5, with TRBD2 matching 9 bases. The CDR3 contains 16 residues. The V gene end was trimmed by 5 bases and the J gene end by 4 bases; junction bases not matched to a gene: 11. Per germline, CDR1 SEHNR and CDR2 FQNEAQ (reference sequence). The CDR3 sequence: CASSAIGGGAGETQYF. CDR3 DNA sequence: TGTGCCAGCAGCGCAATAGGCGGGGGGGCAGGAGAGACCCAGTACTTC.